These T cell receptor beta chains were read from a single sample in a study of vaccination and CD4 T cells after COVID-19. These receptors are not linked to any known antigen. TCRdb used MiXCR to reprocess the PCR reads, holding one entry per CDR3 protein. This table holds over 10,000 distinct CDR3 sequences, about two fifths found once. The source material was CD4+ T cells from blood, cultured in vitro, sampled after SARS-CoV-2 vaccination. The receptors stem from a human donor who had recovered from COVID-19. CDR3s include the opening cysteine and the closing phenylalanine or tryptophan. D genes are given only for firm matches. Not every row has a clone size; where given, it reads once, few, many or a size class.

TGTGCCAGCAGCCTAAGGCGGGGGGAAGAGACCCAGTACTTC CASSLRRGEETQYF TRBJ2-5 TRBD2 few 14 TRBV7-2
TGCAGTGCCTCGGCGGTTAATGAGCAGTTCTTC CSASAVNEQFF TRBJ2-1 - - 11 TRBV20-1
TGTGCCAGCATCCCTTCACCCGGGGTTTACTATGGCTACACCTTC CASIPSPGVYYGYTF TRBJ1-2 - - 15 TRBV7-2
TGTGCCAGCAGCGGCAGACGGGGACAGCAAGAGACCCAGTACTTC CASSGRRGQQETQYF TRBJ2-5 TRBD1 few 15 TRBV7-2
TGTGCCAGCACCAGGGATAGGGCTGGGAAGTACTTC CASTRDRAGKYF TRBJ2-7 - - 12 TRBV2
TGTGCCAGCAGCTTTGGACAGAGGGACACTGAAGCTTTCTTT CASSFGQRDTEAFF TRBJ1-1 - few 14 TRBV7-8
TGTGCCACCAGCAAAGAGGGGGGGGATCTCGGGGAGCTGTTTTTT CATSKEGGDLGELFF TRBJ2-2 - - 15 TRBV15
TGTGCCAGCTCCCCAACAGGTAGCAATCAGCCCCAGCATTTT CASSPTGSNQPQHF TRBJ1-5 - medium-sized 14 TRBV7-9
- CASSLVAGSYEQYFGPGSEAFF TRBJ1-1 - once 22 TRBV11-3
TGCGCCAGCAGCTTGGCTGGGGGCAGGGGCCAGTACTTC CASSLAGGRGQYF TRBJ2-5 - few 13 TRBV5-1
TGCGCCAGCAGTGAAGTGTATCAGCCCCAGCATTTT CASSEVYQPQHF TRBJ1-5 - few 12 TRBV10-2
TGTGCCAGCAGCTCTCGAGGGACAGTAAACATTCAGTACTTC CASSSRGTVNIQYF TRBJ2-4 TRBD1 once 14 TRBV6-2/TRBV6-3
TGCAGTGCCTCACAGCGGGAGGGCGGCGAGCAGTACTTC CSASQREGGEQYF TRBJ2-7 TRBD2 few 13 TRBV20-1
TGTGCCAGCAGCTTAGAACACACGAACACTGAAGCTTTCTTT CASSLEHTNTEAFF TRBJ1-1 - - 14 TRBV7-9
TGTGCCAGTGGAACAGGGCTGAGCACAGATACGCAGTATTTT CASGTGLSTDTQYF TRBJ2-3 - few 14 TRBV19
TGTGCCAGTAGTGCTCGGACGCGTTATAATTCACCCCTCCACTTT CASSARTRYNSPLHF TRBJ1-6 - - 15 TRBV19
TGCGCCAGCAGCCAAGGGCGACTAGCCGCCGGGGAGACCCAGTACTTC CASSQGRLAAGETQYF TRBJ2-5 TRBD2 few 16 TRBV4-3
TGTGCCAGCAGTCCGGGGACAGGGAGGAAATACGAGCAGTACTTC CASSPGTGRKYEQYF TRBJ2-7 TRBD1 once 15 TRBV25-1
TGCAGCGTTGAATCCCCCATCCTGGGGGGCTATGGCTACACCTTC CSVESPILGGYGYTF TRBJ1-2 - few 15 TRBV29-1
TGTGCCAGTAGTGCGCGACAGGGCAACCAAGAGACCCAGTACTTC CASSARQGNQETQYF TRBJ2-5 TRBD1 once 15 TRBV19
TGTGCCAGCAGCCTCTCGGCAAGGGGCAAGGGTCTGGGGACTGGAAACACCATATATTTT CASSLSARGKGLGTGNTIYF TRBJ1-3 - - 20 TRBV7-6
TGTGCCAGCAGCCGAGCACAGGGGGTGAACACTGAAGCTTTCTTT CASSRAQGVNTEAFF TRBJ1-1 TRBD1 - 15 TRBV7-2
TGTGCCAGCAGCTTTGGACAGGGTATTCACTATGGCTACACCTTC CASSFGQGIHYGYTF TRBJ1-2 TRBD1 - 15 TRBV11-1
TGTGCCAGCAGCTCAAAGCCAACTAATGAAAAACTGTTTTTT CASSSKPTNEKLFF TRBJ1-4 - - 14 TRBV7-9
TGTGCCAGCAGCGATCGGACACAAGAGACCCAGTACTTC CASSDRTQETQYF TRBJ2-5 - - 13 TRBV7-9
TGTGCCAGCAGCTTAGGACCGGTCCCGGGGGAGACCCAGTACTTC CASSLGPVPGETQYF TRBJ2-5 - - 15 TRBV11-3
TGTGCCAGTTTACAGGGATTTAGTCGCAATCAGCCCCAGCATTTT CASLQGFSRNQPQHF TRBJ1-5 - - 15 TRBV19
TGTGCCATCAATTTTAGCGGGAGGGTCACCGGGGAGCTGTTTTTT CAINFSGRVTGELFF TRBJ2-2 TRBD2 - 15 TRBV7-9
TGTGCCAGCAGTGAAGGTTTGAGCTCCTACGAGCAGTACTTC CASSEGLSSYEQYF TRBJ2-7 - few 14 TRBV2
TGTGCCAGTAGTATAATGGCCGCCGGTACAGATACGCAGTATTTT CASSIMAAGTDTQYF TRBJ2-3 - few 15 TRBV19
TGTGCCAGCAGCCGCCAGGGGGAGAATCAGCCCCAGCATTTT CASSRQGENQPQHF TRBJ1-5 TRBD1 few 14 TRBV6-2/TRBV6-3
TGTGCCACCACGGGTCGGACTAGCGGGACTGAGCAGTTCTTC CATTGRTSGTEQFF TRBJ2-1 TRBD2 - 14 TRBV27
TGTGCCATCAGTCCCCCGGGGGCGAACACCGGGGAGCTGTTTTTT CAISPPGANTGELFF TRBJ2-2 - - 15 TRBV10-3
TGTGCCAGCAGTGGGACTAGCGGGAGGTACGAGCAGTACTTC CASSGTSGRYEQYF TRBJ2-7 TRBD2 few 14 TRBV2
TGTGCCTGGAGTGTATCAGGCTATGGCTACACCTTC CAWSVSGYGYTF TRBJ1-2 - - 12 TRBV30
TGTGCCAGCTCCCGGGACAACCAAGAGACCCAGTACTTC CASSRDNQETQYF TRBJ2-5 - few 13 TRBV18
TGTGCCAGCGGCTTAGACAGGACAGGGGGCCGATATGGCTACACCTTC CASGLDRTGGRYGYTF TRBJ1-2 TRBD1 - 16 TRBV7-2
TGTGCCAGTAGTACCAGACTAGCGTCGAGCACAGATACGCAGTATTTT CASSTRLASSTDTQYF TRBJ2-3 TRBD2 once 16 TRBV19
TGTGCCAGCAGTGAAACTAGCGGAGGGCCAGATACGCAGTATTTT CASSETSGGPDTQYF TRBJ2-3 TRBD2 - 15 TRBV6-1
TGTGCCAGCAGCCCGGACAGCACTAACTATGGCTACACCTTC CASSPDSTNYGYTF TRBJ1-2 - - 14 TRBV5-4
TGTGCCAGCAGTTCAGGAGGGGGAGTGAACTATGGCTACACCTTC CASSSGGGVNYGYTF TRBJ1-2 - medium-sized 15 TRBV7-9
TGTGCCAGCAGTTACTCGATTAACAGGGACTATGGCTACACCTTC CASSYSINRDYGYTF TRBJ1-2 - few 15 TRBV6-5
TGTGCCAGCAGCTTTCGCGGGCAGGGCGGGGAGCAGTACTTC CASSFRGQGGEQYF TRBJ2-7 - - 14 TRBV7-2